Below are 12 T cell receptor beta chains sequenced from a single sample in a study of shared clonotypes between healthy human individuals. Clones were sequenced by immunoSEQ multiplex PCR, and TCRdb holds only the in-frame ones, with some missing. This table has roughly 2 million clones, 85% to 95% appearing once. The sequencing sample was made of naive CD4+ T cells sorted from blood. Subset indicated: CD45RA+ positively selected. The receptors stem from a young man in good health.

This rearrangement joins TRBV9 to TRBJ2-5, with unresolved D. There are 13 residues in the CDR3. The germline V and J ends were trimmed by 1 base and 5 bases, with 9 bases remaining between them. Germline V gives CDR1 SGDLS, CDR2 YYNGEE. The CDR3 reads CASSVLAYETQYF. The CDR3 DNA reads TGTGCCAGCAGCGTATTAGCATACGAGACCCAGTACTTC.

The chain has TRBV7-6 and TRBJ1-6, with TRBD1 matching over 7 bases. CDR1 is SGHVS, CDR2 FNYEAQ, per germline. The V segment lost 4 bases and the J segment 7 bases; nucleotides outside the gene matches: 4. The CDR3 is 14 residues long. Here the CDR3 DNA reads TGTGCCAGCAGCTCAAGACAGGGAAATTCACCCCTCCACTTT. Residues: CASSSRQGNSPLHF.

The chain recombines TRBV2 with TRBJ2-1; 8 bases align to TRBD2. The CDR3 is 13 residues long. J gave up 6 bases and V 6 bases, and 4 bases lay outside the gene matches. Germline V gives CDR1 SNHLY, CDR2 FYNNEI. The CDR3 sequence is CASRAGGRNEQFF. The DNA for the CDR3 is TGTGCCAGCAGGGCGGGGGGCCGCAATGAGCAGTTCTTC. The full variable domain, rest sourced from reference TRBV2 and TRBJ2-1, is EPEVTQTPSHQVTQMGQEVILRCVPISNHLYFYWYRQILGQKVEFLVSFYNNEISEKSEIFDDQFSVERPDGSNFTLKIRSTKLEDSAMYFCASRAGGRNEQFFGPGTRLTVL.

The V gene is TRBV28, the J gene TRBJ2-5; D possibly corresponds to TRBD2 (6 bases). The CDR3 is 12 amino acids. Germline V gene lookup returns CDR1 MDHEN and CDR2 SYDVKM. V shed 2 bases and J shed 5 bases, with 6 bases lying between them. In DNA form, the CDR3 reads TGTGCCAGCAGTTTACTAGCGGAGACCCAGTACTTC. Translating gives CASSLLAETQYF.

This clone was observed once. This chain joins TRBV28 and TRBJ1-2; D gene unclear. Germline loops: CDR1 MDHEN, CDR2 SYDVKM. The V end was cut by 5 bases, the J end by 4 bases, with 14 bases between. The CDR3 consists of 14 residues. The CDR3 here is CASSADGRGYGYTF. The CDR3 DNA sequence: TGTGCCAGCAGTGCCGATGGACGCGGCTATGGCTACACCTTC.

This chain uses TRBV4-3 with TRBJ2-1, with 8 bases matching TRBD2. CDR1 is LGHNA and CDR2 is YSLEER in the germline V gene. The CDR3 extends over 14 amino acids. V lost 8 bases, J lost 5 bases, and 8 bases stayed unmatched. The CDR3 DNA is TGCGCCAGCGGGGTAGCGGGAACGGACAATGAGCAGTTCTTC. Amino acid sequence: CASGVAGTDNEQFF.

CDR3 loop: CASSPRLAGGHSYEQYF. DNA of the CDR3: TGTGCCAGCAGCCCCAGACTAGCGGGAGGACACTCCTACGAGCAGTACTTC. The chain recombines TRBV9 with TRBJ2-7, with 13 bases that match TRBD2. V was pared by 4 bases and J by 0 bases, with 7 bases of the junction left unmatched. The V gene's germline CDR1 is SGDLS and CDR2 YYNGEE. The CDR3 is 17 amino acids.

The J gene is TRBJ2-3, the V gene TRBV7-2, with D hard to call. This CDR3 has 15 residues. Germline lookup yields CDR1 SGHTA and CDR2 FQGNSA. Trimming removed 5 bases at V and 1 base at J, with 13 bases between. CDR3 nucleotides: TGTGCCAGCAGCCAGAGAGGTCCCCGCACAGATACGCAGTATTTT. As protein: CASSQRGPRTDTQYF.

The table lists this clone with a count of one. The gene calls are TRBV30 and TRBJ2-1, with D hard to call. Germline loops: CDR1 GTSNPN, CDR2 SVGIG (reference sequence). The CDR3 length is 13 residues. Trimming removed 8 bases at V and 4 bases at J, with 15 bases between. CDR3 protein: CARGPGVYNEQFF. The CDR3 coding sequence is TGTGCCCGAGGCCCGGGTGTGTACAATGAGCAGTTCTTC.

The chain joins TRBV7-9 to TRBJ2-5; D unclear. The CDR3 has 16 amino acids. Germline-derived CDR1 and CDR2 are SEHNR and FQNEAQ (reference sequence). The V end lost 5 bases, the J end lost 4 bases, and 20 bases lay between the germline ends. In DNA, the CDR3 is TGTGCCAGCAGCGGACCCTTTAAGGTCGGCGGAGAGACCCAGTACTTC. Translating gives CASSGPFKVGGETQYF.

The sample holds one count of this clone. The chain couples TRBV9 to TRBJ1-3; D is unresolved. The CDR3 contains 16 residues. Germline lookup yields CDR1 SGDLS and CDR2 YYNGEE. Trimming removed 0 bases at V and 1 base at J, with 11 bases between. CDR3 amino acids: CASSVEATSSGNTIYF. In DNA, the CDR3 is TGTGCCAGCAGCGTAGAGGCAACTTCGTCTGGAAACACCATATATTTT. The whole variable domain, filled in from reference TRBV9 and TRBJ1-3, reads DSGVTQTPKHLITATGQRVTLRCSPRSGDLSVYWYQQSLDQGLQFLIQYYNGEERAKGNILERFSAQQFPDLHSELNLSSLELGDSALYFCASSVEATSSGNTIYFGEGSWLTVV.

This clone was detected once. CDR3 in amino acids: CATSRENSVSNQPQHF. The CDR3 bases are TGTGCCACCAGCAGAGAAAACAGCGTTAGCAATCAGCCCCAGCATTTT. V gene TRBV15 combines with J gene TRBJ1-5; D ambiguous. This CDR3 comprises 16 residues. From germline, CDR1 is LNHNV and CDR2 YYDKDF (reference sequence). Trimming pared 0 bases from V and 0 bases from J, leaving 9 bases between.